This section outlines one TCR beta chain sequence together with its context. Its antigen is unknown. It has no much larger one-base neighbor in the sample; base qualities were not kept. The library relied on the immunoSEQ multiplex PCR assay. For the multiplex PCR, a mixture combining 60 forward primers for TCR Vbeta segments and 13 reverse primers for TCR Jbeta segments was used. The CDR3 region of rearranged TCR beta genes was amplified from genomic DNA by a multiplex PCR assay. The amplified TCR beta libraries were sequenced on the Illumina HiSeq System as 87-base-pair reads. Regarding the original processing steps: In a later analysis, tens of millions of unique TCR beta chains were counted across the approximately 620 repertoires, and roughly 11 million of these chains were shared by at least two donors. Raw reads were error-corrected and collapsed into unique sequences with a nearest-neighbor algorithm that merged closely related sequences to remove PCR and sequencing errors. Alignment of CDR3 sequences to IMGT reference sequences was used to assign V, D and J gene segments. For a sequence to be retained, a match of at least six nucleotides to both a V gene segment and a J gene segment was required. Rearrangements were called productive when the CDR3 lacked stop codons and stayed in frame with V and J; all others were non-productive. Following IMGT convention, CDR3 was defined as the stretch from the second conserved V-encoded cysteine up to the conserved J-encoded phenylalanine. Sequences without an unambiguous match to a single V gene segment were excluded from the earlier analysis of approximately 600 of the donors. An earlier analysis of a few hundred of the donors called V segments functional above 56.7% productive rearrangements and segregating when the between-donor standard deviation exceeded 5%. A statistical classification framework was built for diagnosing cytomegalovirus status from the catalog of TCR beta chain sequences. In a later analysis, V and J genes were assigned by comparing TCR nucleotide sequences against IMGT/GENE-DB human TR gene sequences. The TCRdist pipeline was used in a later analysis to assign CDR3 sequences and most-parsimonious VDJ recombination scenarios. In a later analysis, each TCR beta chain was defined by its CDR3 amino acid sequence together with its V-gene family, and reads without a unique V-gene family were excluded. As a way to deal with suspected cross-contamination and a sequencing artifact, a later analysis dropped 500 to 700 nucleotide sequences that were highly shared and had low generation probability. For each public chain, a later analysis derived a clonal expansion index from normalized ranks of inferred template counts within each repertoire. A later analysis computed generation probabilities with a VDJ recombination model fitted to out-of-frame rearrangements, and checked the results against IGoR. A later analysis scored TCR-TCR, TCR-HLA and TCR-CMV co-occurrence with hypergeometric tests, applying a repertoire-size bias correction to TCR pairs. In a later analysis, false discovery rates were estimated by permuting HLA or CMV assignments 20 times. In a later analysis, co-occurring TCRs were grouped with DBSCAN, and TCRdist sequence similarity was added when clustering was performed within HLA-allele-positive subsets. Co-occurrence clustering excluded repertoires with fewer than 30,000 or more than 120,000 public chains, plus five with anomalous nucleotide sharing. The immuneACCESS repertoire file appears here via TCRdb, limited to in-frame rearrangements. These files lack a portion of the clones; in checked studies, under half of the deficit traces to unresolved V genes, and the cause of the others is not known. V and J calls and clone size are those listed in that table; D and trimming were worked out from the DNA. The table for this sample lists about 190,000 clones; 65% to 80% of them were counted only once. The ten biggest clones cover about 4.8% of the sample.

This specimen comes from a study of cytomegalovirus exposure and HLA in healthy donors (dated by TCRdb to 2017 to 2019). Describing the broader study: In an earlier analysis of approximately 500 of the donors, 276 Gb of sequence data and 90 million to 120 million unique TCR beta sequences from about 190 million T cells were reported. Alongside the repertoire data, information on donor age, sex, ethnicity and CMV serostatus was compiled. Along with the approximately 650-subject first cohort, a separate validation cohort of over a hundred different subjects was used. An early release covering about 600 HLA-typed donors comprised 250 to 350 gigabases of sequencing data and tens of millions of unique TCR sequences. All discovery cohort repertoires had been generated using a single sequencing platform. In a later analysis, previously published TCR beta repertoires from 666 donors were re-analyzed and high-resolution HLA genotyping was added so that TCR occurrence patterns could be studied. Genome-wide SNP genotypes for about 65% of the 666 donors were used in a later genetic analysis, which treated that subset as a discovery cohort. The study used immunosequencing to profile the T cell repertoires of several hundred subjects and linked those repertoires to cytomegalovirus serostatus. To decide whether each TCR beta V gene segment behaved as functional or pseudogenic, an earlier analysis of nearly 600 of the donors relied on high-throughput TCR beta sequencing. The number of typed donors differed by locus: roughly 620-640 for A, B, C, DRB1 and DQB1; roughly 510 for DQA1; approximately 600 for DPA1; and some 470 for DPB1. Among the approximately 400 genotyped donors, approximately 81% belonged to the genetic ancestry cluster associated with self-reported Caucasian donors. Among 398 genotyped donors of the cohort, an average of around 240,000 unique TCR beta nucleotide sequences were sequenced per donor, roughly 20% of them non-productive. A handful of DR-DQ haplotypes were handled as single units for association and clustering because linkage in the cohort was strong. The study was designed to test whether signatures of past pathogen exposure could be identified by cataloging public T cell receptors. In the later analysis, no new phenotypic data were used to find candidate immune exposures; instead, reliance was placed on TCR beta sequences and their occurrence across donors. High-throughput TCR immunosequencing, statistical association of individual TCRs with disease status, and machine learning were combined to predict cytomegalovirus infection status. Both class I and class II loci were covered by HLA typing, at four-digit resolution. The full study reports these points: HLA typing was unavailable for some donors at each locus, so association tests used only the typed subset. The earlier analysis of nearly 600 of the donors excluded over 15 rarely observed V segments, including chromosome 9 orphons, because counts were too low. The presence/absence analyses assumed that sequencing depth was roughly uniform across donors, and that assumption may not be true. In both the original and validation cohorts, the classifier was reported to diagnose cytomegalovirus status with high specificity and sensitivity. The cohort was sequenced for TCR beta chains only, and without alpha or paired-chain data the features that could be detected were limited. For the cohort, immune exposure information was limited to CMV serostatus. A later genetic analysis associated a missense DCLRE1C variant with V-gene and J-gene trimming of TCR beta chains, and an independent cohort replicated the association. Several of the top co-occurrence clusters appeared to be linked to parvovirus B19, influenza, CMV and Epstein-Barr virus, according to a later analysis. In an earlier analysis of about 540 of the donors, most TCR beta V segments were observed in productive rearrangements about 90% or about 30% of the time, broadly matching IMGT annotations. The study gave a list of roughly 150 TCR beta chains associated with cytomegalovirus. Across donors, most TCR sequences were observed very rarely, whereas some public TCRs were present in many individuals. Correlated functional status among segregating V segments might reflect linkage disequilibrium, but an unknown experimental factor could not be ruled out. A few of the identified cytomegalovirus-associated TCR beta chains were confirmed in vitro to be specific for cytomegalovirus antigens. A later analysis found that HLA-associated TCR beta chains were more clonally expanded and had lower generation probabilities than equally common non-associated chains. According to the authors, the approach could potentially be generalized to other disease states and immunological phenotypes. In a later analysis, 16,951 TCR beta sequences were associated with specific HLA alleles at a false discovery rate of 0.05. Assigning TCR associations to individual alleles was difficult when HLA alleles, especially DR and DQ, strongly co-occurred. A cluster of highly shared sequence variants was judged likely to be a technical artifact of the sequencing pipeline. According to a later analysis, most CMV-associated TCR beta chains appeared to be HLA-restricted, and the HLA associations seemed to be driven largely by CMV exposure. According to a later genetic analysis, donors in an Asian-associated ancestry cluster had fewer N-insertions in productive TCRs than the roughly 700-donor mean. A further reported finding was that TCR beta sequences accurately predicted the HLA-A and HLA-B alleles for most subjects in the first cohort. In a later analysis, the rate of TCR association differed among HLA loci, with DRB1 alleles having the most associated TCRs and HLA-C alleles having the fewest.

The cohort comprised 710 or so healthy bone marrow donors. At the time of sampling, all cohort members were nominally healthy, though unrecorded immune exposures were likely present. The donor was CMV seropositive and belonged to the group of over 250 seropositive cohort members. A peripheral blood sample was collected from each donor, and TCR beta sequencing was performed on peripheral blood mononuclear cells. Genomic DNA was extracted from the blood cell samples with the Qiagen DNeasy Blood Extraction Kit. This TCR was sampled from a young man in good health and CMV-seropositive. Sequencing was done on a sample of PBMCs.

The nucleotide sequence is given as TGTGCCAGCAGCTCTTCCCAGGACAGCCTCAATCAGCCCCAGCATTTT. This codes for CASSSSQDSLNQPQHF. The chain links TRBV5-8 with TRBJ1-5; a tentative D match to TRBD1 spans 6 bases. CDR1 and CDR2, looked up from the germline V gene, are SGHTS and YDEGEE. Taken from cysteine to phenylalanine, the CDR3 has 16 residues. The kept DNA is CDR3 alone, 48 bases in frame from the first base. Deletion took 3 bases off V and 3 bases off J, with a span of 16 bases between the germline ends.